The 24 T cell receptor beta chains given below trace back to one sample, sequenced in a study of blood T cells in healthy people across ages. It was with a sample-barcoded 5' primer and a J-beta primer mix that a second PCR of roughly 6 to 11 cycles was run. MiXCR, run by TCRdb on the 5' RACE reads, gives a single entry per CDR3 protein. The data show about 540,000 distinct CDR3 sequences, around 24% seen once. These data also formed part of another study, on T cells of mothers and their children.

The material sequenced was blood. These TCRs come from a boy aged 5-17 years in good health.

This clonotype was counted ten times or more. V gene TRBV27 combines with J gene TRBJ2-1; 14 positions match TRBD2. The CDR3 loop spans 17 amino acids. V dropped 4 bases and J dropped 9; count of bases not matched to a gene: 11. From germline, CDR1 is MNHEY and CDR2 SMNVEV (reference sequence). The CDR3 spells CASSSSTGTSGRGEQFF. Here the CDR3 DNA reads TGTGCCAGCAGTTCCAGCACCGGGACTAGCGGGAGAGGTGAGCAGTTCTTC.

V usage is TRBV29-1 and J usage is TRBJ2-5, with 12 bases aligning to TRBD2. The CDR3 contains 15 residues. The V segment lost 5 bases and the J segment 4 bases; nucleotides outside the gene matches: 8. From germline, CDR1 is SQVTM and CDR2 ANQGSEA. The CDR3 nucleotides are TGCAGCGTTACCAGACTAGCGGGAGTGGGAGAGACCCAGTACTTC. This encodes CSVTRLAGVGETQYF.

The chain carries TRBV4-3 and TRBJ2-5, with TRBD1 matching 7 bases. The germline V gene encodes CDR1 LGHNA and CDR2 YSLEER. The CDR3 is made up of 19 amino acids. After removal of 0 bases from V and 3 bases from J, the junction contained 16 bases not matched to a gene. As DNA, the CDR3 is TGCGCCAGCAGCCAAGATAAGGCAGGGGGATTCGGTGGGGAAGAGACCCAGTACTTC. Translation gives CASSQDKAGGFGGEETQYF.

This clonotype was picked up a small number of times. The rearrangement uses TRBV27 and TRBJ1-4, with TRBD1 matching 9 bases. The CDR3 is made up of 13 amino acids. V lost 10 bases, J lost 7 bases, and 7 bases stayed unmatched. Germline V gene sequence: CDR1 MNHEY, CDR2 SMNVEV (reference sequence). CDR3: CATRPGQGEKLFF. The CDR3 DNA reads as TGTGCCACCAGGCCGGGACAGGGTGAAAAACTGTTTTTT.

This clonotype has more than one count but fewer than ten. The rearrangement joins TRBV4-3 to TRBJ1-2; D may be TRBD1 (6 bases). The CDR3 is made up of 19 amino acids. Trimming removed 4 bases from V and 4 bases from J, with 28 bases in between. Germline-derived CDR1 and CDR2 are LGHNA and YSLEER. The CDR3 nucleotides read TGCGCCAGCAGCCGAGGCACGGGGGGCCAGGATATTCGGGGCTATGGCTACACCTTC. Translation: CASSRGTGGQDIRGYGYTF.

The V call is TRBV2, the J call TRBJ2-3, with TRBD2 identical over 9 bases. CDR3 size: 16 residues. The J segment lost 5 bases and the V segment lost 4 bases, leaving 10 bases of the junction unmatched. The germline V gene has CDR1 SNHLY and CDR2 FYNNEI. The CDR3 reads CASSALSGRNGDTQYF. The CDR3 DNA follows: TGTGCCAGCAGTGCACTTAGCGGGAGAAATGGAGATACGCAGTATTTT.

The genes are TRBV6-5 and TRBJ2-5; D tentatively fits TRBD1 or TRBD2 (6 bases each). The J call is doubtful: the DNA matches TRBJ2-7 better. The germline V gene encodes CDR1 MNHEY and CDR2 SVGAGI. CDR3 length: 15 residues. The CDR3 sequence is CASSSPGEGGYEQYF. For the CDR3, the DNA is TGTGCCAGCAGTAGCCCGGGAGAAGGGGGCTACGAGCAGTACTTC.

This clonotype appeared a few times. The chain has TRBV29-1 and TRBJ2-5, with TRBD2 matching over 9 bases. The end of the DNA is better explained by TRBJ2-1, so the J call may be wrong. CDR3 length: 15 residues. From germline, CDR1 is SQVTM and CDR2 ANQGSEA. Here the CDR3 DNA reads TGCAGCGTTGAAGGTTCCCTAGCGGGGTCTAGTGAGCAGTTCTTC. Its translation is CSVEGSLAGSSEQFF.

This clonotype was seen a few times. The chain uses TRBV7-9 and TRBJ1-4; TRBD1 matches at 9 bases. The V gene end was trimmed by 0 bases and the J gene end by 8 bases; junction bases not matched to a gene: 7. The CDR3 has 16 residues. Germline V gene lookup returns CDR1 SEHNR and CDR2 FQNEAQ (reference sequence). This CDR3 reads CASSLALGGTGEKLFF. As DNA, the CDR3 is TGTGCCAGCAGCTTAGCGCTGGGCGGGACAGGGGAAAAACTGTTTTTT.

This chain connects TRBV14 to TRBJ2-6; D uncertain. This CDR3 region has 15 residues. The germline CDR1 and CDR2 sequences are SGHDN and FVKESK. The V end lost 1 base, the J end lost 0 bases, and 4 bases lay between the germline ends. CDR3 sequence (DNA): TGTGCCAGCAGCCAAGGTTACTCTGGGGCCAACGTCCTGACTTTC. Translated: CASSQGYSGANVLTF.

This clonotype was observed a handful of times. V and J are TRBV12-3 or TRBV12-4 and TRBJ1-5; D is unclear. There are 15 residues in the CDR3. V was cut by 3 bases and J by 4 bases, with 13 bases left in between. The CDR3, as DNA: TGTGCCAGCAGTTTGGCGTTCCCGGGAAATCAGCCCCAGCATTTT. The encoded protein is CASSLAFPGNQPQHF.

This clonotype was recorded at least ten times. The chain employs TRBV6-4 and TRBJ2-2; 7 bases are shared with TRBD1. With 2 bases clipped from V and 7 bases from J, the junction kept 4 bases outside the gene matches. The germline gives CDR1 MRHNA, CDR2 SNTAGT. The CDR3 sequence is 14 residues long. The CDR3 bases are TGTGCCAGCAGTGACGAGGGGGCGAGCGGGGAGCTGTTTTTT. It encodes CASSDEGASGELFF.

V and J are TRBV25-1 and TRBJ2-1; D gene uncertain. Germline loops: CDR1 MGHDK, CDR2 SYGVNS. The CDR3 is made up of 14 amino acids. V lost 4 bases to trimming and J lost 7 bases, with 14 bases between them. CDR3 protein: CASSGSVVGNEQFF. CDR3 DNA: TGTGCCAGCAGTGGATCTGTCGTTGGAAATGAGCAGTTCTTC.

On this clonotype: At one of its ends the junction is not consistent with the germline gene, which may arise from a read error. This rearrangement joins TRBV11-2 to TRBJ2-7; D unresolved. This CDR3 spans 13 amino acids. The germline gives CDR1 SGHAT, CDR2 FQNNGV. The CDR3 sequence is CVSSLDRGWEQYF. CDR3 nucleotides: TGTGTCAGCAGCTTAGATCGTGGGTGGGAGCAGTACTTC.

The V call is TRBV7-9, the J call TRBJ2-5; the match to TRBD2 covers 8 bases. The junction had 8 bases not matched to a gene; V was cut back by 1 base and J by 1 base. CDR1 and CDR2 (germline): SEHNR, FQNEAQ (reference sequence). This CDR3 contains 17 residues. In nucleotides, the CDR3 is TGTGCCAGCAGCTTAGTTGTAGCGGGACCTCCCCAAGAGACCCAGTACTTC. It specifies CASSLVVAGPPQETQYF.

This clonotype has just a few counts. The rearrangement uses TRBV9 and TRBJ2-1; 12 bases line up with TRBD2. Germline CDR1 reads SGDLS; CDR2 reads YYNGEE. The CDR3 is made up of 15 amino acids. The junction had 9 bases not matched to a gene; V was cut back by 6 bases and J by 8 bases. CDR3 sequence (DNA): TGTGCCAGCAATCCTAGCGGGGGGGCGATTGATGAGCAGTTCTTC. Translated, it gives CASNPSGGAIDEQFF.

This chain's CDR3 is CASRSVSSGQPQHF. The CDR3 nucleotides read TGTGCCAGCAGGAGTGTGAGTTCGGGTCAGCCCCAGCATTTT. The chain recombines TRBV28 with TRBJ1-5; no firm D call. The V and J ends lost 6 bases and 6 bases respectively, with 15 bases between them. This CDR3 has 14 amino acids. Germline V lookup: CDR1 MDHEN, CDR2 SYDVKM. Full variable domain (missing parts from reference TRBV28 and TRBJ1-5): DVKVTQSSRYLVKRTGEKVFLECVQDMDHENMFWYRQDPGLGLRLIYFSYDVKMKEKGDIPEGYSVSREKKERFSLILESASTNQTSMYLCASRSVSSGQPQHFGDGTRLSIL.

The DNA of the CDR3 is TGTGCCAGCAGCTCTACCAACACGGACTATGGCTACACCTTC. This gives the protein CASSSTNTDYGYTF. The chain uses TRBV7-9 and TRBJ1-2; D is ambiguous. The germline CDR1 and CDR2 sequences are SEHNR and FQNEAQ (reference sequence). The CDR3 has 14 amino acids. V gave up 4 bases and J gave up 3 bases, with 12 bases separating them.

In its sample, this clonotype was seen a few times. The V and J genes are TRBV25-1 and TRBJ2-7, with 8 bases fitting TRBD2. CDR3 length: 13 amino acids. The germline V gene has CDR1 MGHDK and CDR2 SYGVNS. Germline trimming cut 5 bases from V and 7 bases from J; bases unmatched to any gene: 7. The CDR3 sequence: CASSRREAVEQYF. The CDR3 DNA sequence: TGTGCCAGCAGTCGGCGGGAGGCCGTTGAGCAGTACTTC.

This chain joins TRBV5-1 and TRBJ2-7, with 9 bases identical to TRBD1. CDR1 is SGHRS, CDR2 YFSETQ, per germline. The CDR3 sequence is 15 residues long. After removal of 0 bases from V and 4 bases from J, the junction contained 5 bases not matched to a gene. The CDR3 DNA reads TGCGCCAGCAGCTTGGAGGGACAGGGATTTTACGAGCAGTACTTC. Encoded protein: CASSLEGQGFYEQYF.

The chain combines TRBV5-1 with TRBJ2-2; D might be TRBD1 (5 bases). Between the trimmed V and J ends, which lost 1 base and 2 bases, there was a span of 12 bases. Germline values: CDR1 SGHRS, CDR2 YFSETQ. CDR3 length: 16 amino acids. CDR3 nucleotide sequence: TGCGCCAGCAGCTTGAGTTCTGGACACAACACCGGGGAGCTGTTTTTT. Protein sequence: CASSLSSGHNTGELFF. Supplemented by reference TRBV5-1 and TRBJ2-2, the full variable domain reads KAGVTQTPRYLIKTRGQQVTLSCSPISGHRSVSWYQQTPGQGLQFLFEYFSETQRNKGNFPGRFSGRQFSNSRSEMNVSTLELGDSALYLCASSLSSGHNTGELFFGEGSRLTVL.

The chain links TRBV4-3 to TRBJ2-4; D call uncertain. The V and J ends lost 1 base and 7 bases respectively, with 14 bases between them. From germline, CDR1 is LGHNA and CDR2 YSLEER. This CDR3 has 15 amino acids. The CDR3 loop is CASSQGLTGSNIQYF. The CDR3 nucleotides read TGCGCCAGCAGCCAAGGCTTGACTGGAAGTAACATTCAGTACTTC.

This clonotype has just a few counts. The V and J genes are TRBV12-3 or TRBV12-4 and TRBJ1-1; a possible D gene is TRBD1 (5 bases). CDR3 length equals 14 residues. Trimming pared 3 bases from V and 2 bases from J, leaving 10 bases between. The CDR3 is CASSFAGPNTEAFF. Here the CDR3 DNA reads TGTGCCAGCAGTTTTGCAGGGCCTAACACTGAAGCTTTCTTT.

The CDR3 loop is CSPLGQGVYEQYF. CDR3 bases: TGCAGTCCCCTGGGACAGGGAGTTTACGAGCAGTACTTC. The chain has TRBV29-1 and TRBJ2-7; TRBD1 aligns across 9 bases. The CDR3 is 13 residues long. Germline V gene data show CDR1 as SQVTM and CDR2 as ANQGSEA.